This TCR beta chain was obtained from a study of cytomegalovirus exposure and HLA in healthy donors. Study context: Earlier sequencing of 150 million to 200 million T cells yielded around 100 million unique TCR beta sequences. Within an early data release were roughly 83 million unique TCRs drawn from HLA-typed donors. The study's findings and limits: Later analysis identified around 15,000 TCR beta sequences associated with HLA alleles, using a false discovery rate threshold of 0.05. The HLA-A and HLA-B alleles of most subjects were reportedly predicted accurately from TCR beta sequences.

A multiplex PCR was run with 60 Vbeta primers and 13 Jbeta primers. Profiling relied on immunoSEQ multiplex PCR, and the TCRdb table lists in-frame clones only, not all of them. This table has 150,000 to 200,000 clones, around 76% appearing once. V lost 1 base to trimming and J lost 5 bases, with 12 bases between them. CDR3 length equals 14 residues. The germline CDR1 and CDR2 sequences are SGHNT and YYREEE (reference sequence). About this clone: Its antigen is still unknown.

Sequencing used PBMCs. The sequence came from a female donor in good health and CMV-seronegative. The rearrangement uses TRBV5-4 and TRBJ2-5; D perhaps matches TRBD1 (5 bases). In DNA form, the CDR3 reads TGTGCCAGCAGCTTGCAATGGGGCCGGGAGACCCAGTACTTC. Amino acid sequence: CASSLQWGRETQYF.